This T cell receptor (beta chain) emerged from a study of cytomegalovirus exposure and HLA in healthy donors. Whole-study findings and limits: It was only CMV serostatus that was available as immune exposure information. Links to common viral pathogens appeared, in a later analysis, for several of the most significant clusters. Per a prior analysis, the majority of TCR beta V segments were productive roughly 87% or roughly 30% of the time.

The CDR3 has 16 residues. CDR1 is MGHRA, CDR2 YSYEKL, per germline. The germline V and J ends were trimmed by 0 bases and 7 bases, with 18 bases remaining between them. PCR was performed using 60 Vbeta and 13 Jbeta primers. Assay: immunoSEQ multiplex PCR; the TCRdb copy retains only in-frame clones and omits some. The table shows 77,000 or so clones, with around 80% occurring only once. Comment on this clone: Its target is unknown.

The V call is TRBV4-1, the J call TRBJ2-5; D perhaps matches TRBD2 (5 bases). Source material: PBMCs. This clonotype was obtained from a man aged 70 or older in good health and CMV-seropositive. CDR3 residues: CASSQELALGIGTQYF. The DNA for the CDR3 is TGCGCCAGCAGCCAAGAGCTAGCCCTCGGGATAGGGACCCAGTACTTC.